This T cell receptor (beta chain) was sequenced in a study of T cells in Graves' hyperthyroidism and ophthalmopathy. With 4 bases removed from V and 6 bases from J, the gap between germline ends came to 14 bases. Germline V gives CDR1 KGHDR, CDR2 SFDVKD. The CDR3 loop spans 14 amino acids. TCR beta CDR3 regions were amplified from RNA transcripts. HTBI primers were used for first-round RT-PCR of the TCR CDR3. A single record per CDR3 protein comes from TCRdb applying MiXCR to the multiplex PCR reads. The sample carries about 520,000 distinct CDR3 sequences, approximately 25% recorded once. This clonotype showed up just a few times.

The sample comprised blood. J is TRBJ1-2 and V is TRBV24-1, with D unresolved. This sequence originates from a woman aged 25-40 years with Graves' ophthalmopathy. CDR3 sequence reads: CATSDAGLFHGYTF. The CDR3 coding sequence is TGTGCCACCAGTGACGCCGGCCTATTCCATGGCTACACCTTC.